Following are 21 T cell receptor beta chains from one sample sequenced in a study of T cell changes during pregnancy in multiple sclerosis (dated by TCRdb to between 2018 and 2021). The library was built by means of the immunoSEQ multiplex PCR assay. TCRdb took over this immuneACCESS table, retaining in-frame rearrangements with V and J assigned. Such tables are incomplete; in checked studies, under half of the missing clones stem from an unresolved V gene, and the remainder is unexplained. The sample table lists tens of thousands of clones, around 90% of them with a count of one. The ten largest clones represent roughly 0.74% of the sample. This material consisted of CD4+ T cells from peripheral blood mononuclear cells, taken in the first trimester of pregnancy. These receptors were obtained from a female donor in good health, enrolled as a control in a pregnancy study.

CDR3 amino acids: CASSPSTGTGSHEQYF. The CDR3 DNA sequence: TGTGCCAGCAGCCCGTCAACCGGGACAGGGAGCCACGAGCAGTACTTC. V and J are TRBV7-3 and TRBJ2-7; 9 nucleotides match TRBD1. From germline, CDR1 is SGHTA and CDR2 FQGTGA. The CDR3 is 16 amino acids. V gave up 5 bases and J gave up 5 bases; unmatched junction bases: 13. The entire variable domain, with the rest obtained from reference TRBV7-3 and TRBJ2-7, is as follows: GAGVSQTPSNKVTEKGKYVELRCDPISGHTALYWYRQSLGQGPEFLIYFQGTGAADDSGLPNDRFFAVRPEGSVSTLKIQRTERGDSAVYLCASSPSTGTGSHEQYFGPGTRLTVT.

The CDR3 protein is CASSDRASGYNEQFF. The CDR3, as DNA: TGCGCCAGCAGTGACCGGGCTAGCGGGTACAATGAGCAGTTCTTC. J is TRBJ2-1 and V is TRBV10-1; TRBD2 agrees at 8 bases. With V trimmed by 3 bases and J by 4 bases, 5 bases remained unmatched. The CDR3 is 15 residues long. Looked up from germline, CDR1 is WNHNN and CDR2 is SYGVQD (reference sequence).

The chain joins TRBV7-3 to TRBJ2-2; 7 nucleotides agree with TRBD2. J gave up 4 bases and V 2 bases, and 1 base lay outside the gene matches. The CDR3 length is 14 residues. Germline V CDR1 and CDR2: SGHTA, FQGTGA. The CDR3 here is CASSLSGGTGELFF. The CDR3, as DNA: TGTGCCAGCAGCTTATCGGGGGGCACCGGGGAGCTGTTTTTT.

The CDR3 region has the DNA TGTGCCAGCAGCTTAGGGACTACTCCACAAGAGACCCAGTACTTC. The encoded protein is CASSLGTTPQETQYF. The chain recombines TRBV5-5 with TRBJ2-5; TRBD2 matches at 7 bases. V dropped 2 bases and J dropped 2; count of bases not matched to a gene: 6. The CDR3 length is 15 residues. Germline values: CDR1 SGHKS, CDR2 YYEKEE (reference sequence).

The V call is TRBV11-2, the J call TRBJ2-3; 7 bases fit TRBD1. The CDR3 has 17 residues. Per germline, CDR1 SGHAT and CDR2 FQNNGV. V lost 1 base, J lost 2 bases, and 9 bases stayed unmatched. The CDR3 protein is CASSLGAQRGPTDTQYF. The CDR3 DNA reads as TGTGCCAGCAGCTTAGGGGCCCAGAGGGGGCCCACAGATACGCAGTATTTT.

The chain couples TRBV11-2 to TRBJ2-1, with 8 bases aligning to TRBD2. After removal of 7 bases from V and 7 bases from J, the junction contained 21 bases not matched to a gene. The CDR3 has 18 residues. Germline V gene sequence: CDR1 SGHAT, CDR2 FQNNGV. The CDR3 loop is CASTTKLDSGSGRNEQFF. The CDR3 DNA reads TGTGCCAGCACTACCAAACTTGACAGCGGGAGTGGTAGAAATGAGCAGTTCTTC.

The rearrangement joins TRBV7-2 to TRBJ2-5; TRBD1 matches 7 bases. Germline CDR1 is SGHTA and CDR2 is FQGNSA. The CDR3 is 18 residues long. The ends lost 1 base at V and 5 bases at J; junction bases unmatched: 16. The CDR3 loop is CASSLGLGQSGLGETQYF. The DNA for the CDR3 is TGTGCCAGCAGCTTAGGTCTGGGACAGTCGGGTCTCGGGGAGACCCAGTACTTC. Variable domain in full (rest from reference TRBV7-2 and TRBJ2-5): GAGVSQSPSNKVTEKGKDVELRCDPISGHTALYWYRQSLGQGLEFLIYFQGNSAPDKSGLPSDRFSAERTGGSVSTLTIQRTQQEDSAVYLCASSLGLGQSGLGETQYFGPGTRLLVL.

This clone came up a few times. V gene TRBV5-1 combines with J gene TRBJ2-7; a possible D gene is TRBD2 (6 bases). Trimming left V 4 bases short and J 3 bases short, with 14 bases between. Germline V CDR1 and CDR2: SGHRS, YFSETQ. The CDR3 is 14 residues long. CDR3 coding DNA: TGCGCCAGCAGCACACTCGGGAGCGACTACGAGCAGTACTTC. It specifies CASSTLGSDYEQYF.

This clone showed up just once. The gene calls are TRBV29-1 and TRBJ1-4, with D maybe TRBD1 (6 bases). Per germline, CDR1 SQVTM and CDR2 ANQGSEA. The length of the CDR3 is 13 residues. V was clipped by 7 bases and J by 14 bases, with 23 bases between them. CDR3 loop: CSARGTWGRRLFF. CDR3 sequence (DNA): TGCAGCGCCCGAGGCACTTGGGGGCGGCGGCTGTTTTTT. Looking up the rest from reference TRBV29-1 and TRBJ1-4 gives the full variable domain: SAVISQKPSRDICQRGTSLTIQCQVDSQVTMMFWYRQQPGQSLTLIATANQGSEATYESGFVIDKFPISRPNLTFSTLTVSNMSPEDSSIYLCSARGTWGRRLFFGSGTQLSVL.

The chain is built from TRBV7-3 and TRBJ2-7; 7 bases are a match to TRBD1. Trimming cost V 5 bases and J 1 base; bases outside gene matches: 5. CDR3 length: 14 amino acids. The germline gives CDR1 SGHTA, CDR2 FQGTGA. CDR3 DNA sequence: TGTGCCAGCAGCCAAGGGGGCGGATCCTACGAGCAGTACTTC. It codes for CASSQGGGSYEQYF.

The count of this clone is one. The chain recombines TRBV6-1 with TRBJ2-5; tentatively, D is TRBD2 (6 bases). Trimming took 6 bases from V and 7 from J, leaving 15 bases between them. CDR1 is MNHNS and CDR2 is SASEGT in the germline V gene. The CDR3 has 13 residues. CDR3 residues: CASRLGTAGTQYF. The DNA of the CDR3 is TGTGCCAGCAGACTAGGGACTGCGGGGACCCAGTACTTC.

The CDR3 here is CASRLALLKRGYNEQFF. The CDR3 DNA sequence: TGTGCAAGTCGCTTAGCCCTTTTGAAGCGGGGCTACAATGAGCAGTTCTTC. The genes are TRBV12-2 and TRBJ2-1; TRBD2, the D gene given by the table, was not confirmed from the DNA. TRBV12-2 is described as a pseudogene. The CDR3 is 17 amino acids.

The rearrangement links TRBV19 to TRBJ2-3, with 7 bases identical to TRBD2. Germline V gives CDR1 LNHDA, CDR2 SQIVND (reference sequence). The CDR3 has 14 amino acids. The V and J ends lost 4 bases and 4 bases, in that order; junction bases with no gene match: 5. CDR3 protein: CASSNGGSSDTQYF. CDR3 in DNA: TGTGCCAGTAGTAACGGGGGGTCATCAGATACGCAGTATTTT.

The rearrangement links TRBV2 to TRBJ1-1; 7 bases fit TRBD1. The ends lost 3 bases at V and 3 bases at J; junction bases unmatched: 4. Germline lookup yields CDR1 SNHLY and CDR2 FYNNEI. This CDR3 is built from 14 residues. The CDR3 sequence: CASSDAGGYTEAFF. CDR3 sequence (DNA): TGTGCCAGCAGTGATGCAGGGGGGTACACTGAAGCTTTCTTT.

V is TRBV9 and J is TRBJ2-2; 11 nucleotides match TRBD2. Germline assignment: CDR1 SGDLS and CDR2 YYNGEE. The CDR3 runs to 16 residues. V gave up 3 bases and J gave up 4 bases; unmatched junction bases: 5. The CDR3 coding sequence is TGTGCCAGCAGCGCTAGCGGGGGGCGGGGCACCGGGGAGCTGTTTTTT. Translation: CASSASGGRGTGELFF.

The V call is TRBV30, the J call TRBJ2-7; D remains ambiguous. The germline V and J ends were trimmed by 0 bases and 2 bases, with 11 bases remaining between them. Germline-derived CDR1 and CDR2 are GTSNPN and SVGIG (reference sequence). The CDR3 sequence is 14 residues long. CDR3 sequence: CAWSVRSVPYEQYF. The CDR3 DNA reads TGTGCCTGGAGTGTACGTTCAGTTCCCTACGAGCAGTACTTC.

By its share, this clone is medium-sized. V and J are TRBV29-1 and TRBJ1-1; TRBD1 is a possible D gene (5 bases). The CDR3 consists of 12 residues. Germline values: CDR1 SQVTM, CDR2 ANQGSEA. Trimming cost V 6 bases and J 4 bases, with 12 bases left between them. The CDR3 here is CSVAGTATEAFF. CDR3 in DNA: TGCAGCGTCGCCGGGACTGCCACTGAAGCTTTCTTT.

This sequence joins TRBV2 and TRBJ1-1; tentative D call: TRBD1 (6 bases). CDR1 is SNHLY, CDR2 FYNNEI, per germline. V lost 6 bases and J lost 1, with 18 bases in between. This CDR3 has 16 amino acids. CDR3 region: CASSPRQVMSNTEAFF. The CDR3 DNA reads TGTGCCAGCAGCCCAAGACAGGTTATGTCGAACACTGAAGCTTTCTTT.

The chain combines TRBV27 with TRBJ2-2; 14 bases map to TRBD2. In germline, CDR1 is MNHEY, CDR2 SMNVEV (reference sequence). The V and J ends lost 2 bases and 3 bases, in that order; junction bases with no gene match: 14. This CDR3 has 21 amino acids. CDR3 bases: TGTGCCAGCAGTTTACGAAGACAGGGACTAGCGGGAGTAGGTTACACCGGGGAGCTGTTTTTT. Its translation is CASSLRRQGLAGVGYTGELFF.

Here the CDR3 reads CASSFSGTGVWNEKLFF. The CDR3 nucleotides are TGTGCCAGCAGTTTTTCCGGGACAGGGGTTTGGAATGAAAAACTGTTTTTT. The chain is built from TRBV28 and TRBJ1-4; 10 bases fit TRBD1. CDR1 MDHEN and CDR2 SYDVKM come from the germline V gene. After removal of 3 bases from V and 5 bases from J, the junction contained 9 bases not matched to a gene. CDR3 length: 17 residues.

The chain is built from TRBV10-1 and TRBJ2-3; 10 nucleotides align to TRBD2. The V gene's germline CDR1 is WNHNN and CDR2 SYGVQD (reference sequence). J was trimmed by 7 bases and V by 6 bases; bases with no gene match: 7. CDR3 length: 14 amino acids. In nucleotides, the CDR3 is TGCGCCAGCAGACCGGGACTAGCGTCGAATACGCAGTATTTT. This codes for CASRPGLASNTQYF.